A single sample gave rise to the 27 T cell receptor beta chains below, sequenced in a study of cytomegalovirus exposure and HLA in healthy donors (dated by TCRdb to 2016 to 2017). Library preparation employed the immunoSEQ multiplex PCR assay. For the multiplex PCR, a mixture combining 60 forward primers for TCR Vbeta segments and 13 reverse primers for TCR Jbeta segments was used. TCRdb carries this immuneACCESS record with in-frame sequences only. Its versions omit some clonotypes, under half of them owing to an unresolved V gene in the studies checked, with the rest unexplained. Here the sample has approximately 160,000 clones; more than 65% occur a single time. About 5.2% of the sample comes from the top ten. The sample comprised PBMCs. Receptors were obtained from a man aged 25 to 45 in good health and CMV-seropositive.

The chain uses TRBV18 and TRBJ2-7; tentatively, D is TRBD2 (6 bases). CDR3 length: 15 residues. The germline gives CDR1 KGHSH, CDR2 LQKENI. The V end lost 6 bases, the J end lost 1 base, and 16 bases lay between the germline ends. The CDR3 region has the DNA TGTGCCAGCTCCCAGGACTACCGACTTTCCTACGAGCAGTACTTC. Protein product: CASSQDYRLSYEQYF.

The rearrangement links TRBV7-9 to TRBJ1-6, with 7 bases fitting TRBD1. Germline V gives CDR1 SEHNR, CDR2 FQNEAQ (reference sequence). This CDR3 has 15 residues. V shed 0 bases, J shed 14 bases, and the junction held 10 bases outside the gene matches. The CDR3 here is CASSLAGTEGSALHF. The CDR3 region has the DNA TGTGCCAGCAGCTTAGCGGGGACAGAAGGTTCGGCCCTCCACTTT.

J is TRBJ1-6 and V is TRBV7-6; 7 bases agree with TRBD1. Germline-derived CDR1 and CDR2 are SGHVS and FNYEAQ. The CDR3 spans 12 residues. Losses at the gene ends were 5 bases for V and 13 bases for J; bases not matched to a gene: 5. The CDR3 nucleotides are TGTGCCAGCAGCCCGGGACAGTCCCCCCTCCACTTT. Translating gives CASSPGQSPLHF.

The V gene is TRBV5-1, the J gene TRBJ2-2, with 12 bases aligning to TRBD2. CDR3 length: 15 amino acids. Trimming took 4 bases from V and 5 from J; bases not matched to a gene: 3. Germline CDR1 SGHRS, CDR2 YFSETQ. CDR3 residues: CASSVTSGGTGELFF. Here the CDR3 DNA reads TGCGCCAGCAGCGTGACTAGCGGGGGTACCGGGGAGCTGTTTTTT.

The gene calls are TRBV27 and TRBJ1-5, with TRBD1 identical over 7 bases. The CDR3 is 16 amino acids. Trimming at V came to 5 bases and at J to 5 bases, leaving 12 bases not matched to a gene. Germline V gene sequence: CDR1 MNHEY, CDR2 SMNVEV (reference sequence). Here the CDR3 reads CASSVSFGTAYQPQHF. As DNA, the CDR3 is TGTGCCAGCAGTGTTAGCTTCGGGACAGCCTATCAGCCCCAGCATTTT.

In its sample, this clone was seen once. The chain carries TRBV28 and TRBJ1-1; D gene uncertain. V shed 6 bases and J shed 9 bases, with 11 bases lying between them. This CDR3 is built from 11 residues. From germline, CDR1 is MDHEN and CDR2 SYDVKM. This chain's CDR3 is CASRSDIKAFF. In DNA, the CDR3 is TGTGCCAGCAGATCTGACATAAAAGCTTTCTTT.

The genes are TRBV19 and TRBJ1-5, with D tentatively TRBD1 (5 bases). Looked up from germline, CDR1 is LNHDA and CDR2 is SQIVND (reference sequence). This CDR3 spans 14 amino acids. Trimming cost V 3 bases and J 8 bases, with 14 bases left between them. Written as DNA, the CDR3 is TGTGCCAGTAGTATTGGCGGCGGGACCGAGCCCCAGCATTTT. This codes for CASSIGGGTEPQHF.

This chain uses TRBV10-2 with TRBJ2-2; 11 bases line up with TRBD2. CDR3 size: 14 residues. Looked up from germline, CDR1 is WSHSY and CDR2 is SAAADI. Trimming took 6 bases from V and 6 from J; bases not matched to a gene: 3. CDR3 sequence reads: CASRRSGGAGELFF. As DNA, the CDR3 is TGCGCCAGCAGACGTAGCGGGGGGGCCGGGGAGCTGTTTTTT.

In regard to this clone: Other DNA sequences in this specimen translate into the identical CDR3. The rearrangement uses TRBV27 and TRBJ1-3; D gene uncertain. Deletions cut 5 bases from V and 0 bases from J, with 5 bases between. CDR1 MNHEY and CDR2 SMNVEV come from the germline V gene (reference sequence). CDR3 length: 13 amino acids. The CDR3 loop is CASSPYSGNTIYF. The CDR3 nucleotides are TGTGCCAGCAGTCCCTACTCTGGAAACACCATATATTTT.

This clone was detected a few times. The rearrangement joins TRBV29-1 to TRBJ1-1, with 7 nucleotides matching TRBD1. V lost 0 bases to trimming and J lost 2 bases; unmatched junction nucleotides: 6. The CDR3 spans 15 residues. Germline CDR1 reads SQVTM; CDR2 reads ANQGSEA. CDR3 sequence: CSVEESRGRNTEAFF. The DNA for the CDR3 is TGCAGCGTTGAAGAATCGAGGGGGCGAAACACTGAAGCTTTCTTT.

The J gene is TRBJ2-2, the V gene TRBV6-5; D might be TRBD1 (5 bases). The CDR3 loop spans 14 amino acids. Trimming pared 2 bases from V and 6 bases from J, leaving 10 bases between. CDR1 and CDR2 (germline): MNHEY, SVGAGI. The chain's CDR3 is CASSYGRVSGELFF. As DNA, the CDR3 is TGTGCCAGCAGTTACGGCAGGGTCTCCGGGGAGCTGTTTTTT.

The chain recombines TRBV11-2 with TRBJ2-7; a weak D match, TRBD1 (5 bases). V was pared by 2 bases and J by 3 bases, with 17 bases between. Germline-derived CDR1 and CDR2 are SGHAT and FQNNGV. The CDR3 is 16 amino acids. The CDR3 region has the DNA TGTGCCAGCAGCTTACGGTTGACAGTTAGAAACTACGAGCAGTACTTC. Encoded protein: CASSLRLTVRNYEQYF.

The V gene is TRBV6-6, the J gene TRBJ1-5; D unclear. The CDR3 is 12 amino acids. In germline, CDR1 is MNHNY, CDR2 SVGAGI (reference sequence). V shed 7 bases and J shed 6 bases, with 10 bases lying between them. CDR3 bases: TGTGCCAGCACAAGGGCGGGTCAGCCCCAGCATTTT. Translating gives CASTRAGQPQHF.

The chain employs TRBV23-1 and TRBJ1-2, with a weak D call TRBD1 (5 bases). TRBV23-1 carries the ORF label, with uncertain function. The CDR3 has 14 residues. V lost 4 bases, J lost 1 base, and 10 bases lay in between. CDR3 sequence reads: CASSRGRHNYGYTF. CDR3 sequence (DNA): TGCGCCAGCAGTCGGGGCAGGCATAACTATGGCTACACCTTC.

The J gene is TRBJ2-1, the V gene TRBV28; D gene ambiguous. Germline lookup yields CDR1 MDHEN and CDR2 SYDVKM. The CDR3 runs 14 residues. Trimming removed 3 bases from V and 2 bases from J, with 8 bases in between. The CDR3 DNA follows: TGTGCCAGCAGTTTCCGAGGAGCCTACAATGAGCAGTTCTTC. Protein: CASSFRGAYNEQFF.

The chain carries TRBV14 and TRBJ2-7; TRBD2 is a possible D gene (6 bases). The V gene's germline CDR1 is SGHDN and CDR2 FVKESK. There are 12 residues in the CDR3. Trimming cost V 4 bases and J 4 bases, with 8 bases left between them. The chain's CDR3 is CASSLDYYEQYF. The CDR3 DNA reads as TGTGCCAGCAGCCTGGACTATTACGAGCAGTACTTC.

This clone was observed a single time. This chain uses TRBV4-1 with TRBJ2-1; TRBD2 is a possible D gene (6 bases). The germline V gene has CDR1 MGHRA and CDR2 YSYEKL. The CDR3 has 14 residues. Trimming took off 4 bases at V and 7 bases at J, with 14 bases between the two ends. The CDR3 protein is CASSLLAFQNEQFF. The CDR3 DNA is TGCGCCAGCAGCCTTCTAGCGTTCCAGAATGAGCAGTTCTTC.

With regard to this clone: One end of the junction fails to match germline, which may point to a read error. This sequence joins TRBV7-9 and TRBJ1-2; TRBD1 is a possible D gene (6 bases). CDR3 length equals 16 residues. Germline CDR1 reads SEHNR; CDR2 reads FQNEAQ (reference sequence). CDR3 in DNA: TGTTCCAGCAGCTTAAGACAGGACTCTGCTAACTATGGCCACACCTTC. It is translated as CSSSLRQDSANYGHTF.

CDR3 in DNA: TGTGCCAGCAGCTTAATGATCGGTCTAGCGGGAGGAGAGCAGTTCTTC. Translation: CASSLMIGLAGGEQFF. This chain uses TRBV7-8 with TRBJ2-1, with 11 bases matching TRBD2. The CDR3 consists of 16 residues. The V gene's germline CDR1 is SGHVS and CDR2 FQNEAQ. After removal of 2 bases from V and 10 bases from J, the junction contained 10 bases not matched to a gene.

The V gene is TRBV4-1, the J gene TRBJ2-3, with 13 bases aligning to TRBD2. This CDR3 is 16 amino acids long. Germline V gene lookup returns CDR1 MGHRA and CDR2 YSYEKL. V was pared by 2 bases and J by 4 bases, with 3 bases of the junction left unmatched. CDR3 in DNA: TGCGCCAGCAGCCAAAGGACTAGCGGGAGCGCAGATACGCAGTATTTT. Encoded protein: CASSQRTSGSADTQYF.

The chain recombines TRBV5-5 with TRBJ2-7, with TRBD1 as a possible D gene (6 bases). V gave up 5 bases and J gave up 5 bases, with 11 bases separating them. There are 12 residues in the CDR3. Germline V gene lookup returns CDR1 SGHKS and CDR2 YYEKEE (reference sequence). CDR3 sequence reads: CASRPTGDEQYF. In nucleotides, the CDR3 is TGTGCCAGCAGGCCGACAGGAGACGAGCAGTACTTC.

The chain links TRBV18 to TRBJ1-2; D is possibly TRBD1 (5 bases). Germline V gives CDR1 KGHSH, CDR2 LQKENI. The CDR3 consists of 13 residues. V was cut by 5 bases and J by 8 bases, with 15 bases left in between. CDR3 nucleotide sequence: TGTGCCAGCTCAAAACAAGGGGAAGGCGGCTACACCTTC. Amino acids: CASSKQGEGGYTF.

The chain has TRBV4-1 and TRBJ2-3; 11 bases line up with TRBD2. Germline CDR1 reads MGHRA; CDR2 reads YSYEKL. The junction had 17 bases not matched to a gene; V was cut back by 0 bases and J by 3 bases. The CDR3 extends over 21 amino acids. The DNA for the CDR3 is TGCGCCAGCAGCCAAGATGGGGGTAGCGGGGGGGCAGGAATTAGGACAGATACGCAGTATTTT. Amino acids: CASSQDGGSGGAGIRTDTQYF.

CDR3 residues: CASSRLTGGSSTDTQYF. The CDR3 nucleotides read TGTGCCAGCAGCCGCTTAACGGGGGGTTCTAGCACAGATACGCAGTATTTT. The chain combines TRBV7-8 with TRBJ2-3; 7 nucleotides line up with TRBD2. V was clipped by 5 bases and J by 0 bases; unmatched bases: 11. Looked up from germline, CDR1 is SGHVS and CDR2 is FQNEAQ. This CDR3 spans 17 amino acids.

V usage is TRBV27 and J usage is TRBJ2-7; 12 bases fit TRBD2. The CDR3 sequence is 18 residues long. V was pared by 6 bases and J by 6 bases, with 18 bases of the junction left unmatched. Germline V gives CDR1 MNHEY, CDR2 SMNVEV (reference sequence). CDR3 region: CASRQRGLAGGPSLEQYF. The DNA for the CDR3 is TGTGCCAGCAGACAAAGGGGGCTAGCGGGAGGGCCGAGTCTCGAGCAGTACTTC.

This clone came up once. The chain is built from TRBV27 and TRBJ2-7; D may be TRBD1 (6 bases). V gave up 5 bases and J gave up 3 bases, with 14 bases separating them. CDR1 and CDR2 (germline): MNHEY, SMNVEV (reference sequence). The CDR3 spans 14 residues. The CDR3 DNA is TGTGCCAGCAGTGTAACGGGACACAACTACGAGCAGTACTTC. Encoded protein: CASSVTGHNYEQYF.

The chain recombines TRBV29-1 with TRBJ2-1; D may be TRBD1 (6 bases). CDR3 length: 11 amino acids. Germline CDR1 and CDR2: SQVTM and ANQGSEA. Trimming stripped 6 bases from V and 5 bases from J, with 8 bases between. CDR3 DNA sequence: TGCAGCGTGGACAGTAACAATGAGCAGTTCTTC. Amino acids: CSVDSNNEQFF.